Listed below are T cell receptor beta chains from one sample, sequenced in a study of shared clonotypes between healthy human individuals. Data came from immunoSEQ multiplex PCR; TCRdb stores just in-frame clones and leaves some out. The sample lists about 2.1 million clones, about 93% occurring once. Sequenced sample: naive CD8+ T cells from PBMCs. These TCRs come from a young man in good health. Some clones in this sample may be carry-over from other donors' samples. Each CDR3 is given with its conserved first and last residue. A D gene is named only where the DNA matches it firmly. The listing skips clone size in some rows; elsewhere it reads once, few, many or a size class.

clone_size	v_call	d_call	j_call	cdr3_nt	cdr3_aa
.	TRBV19	TRBD1	TRBJ1-5	TGTGCCAGTACCCCCCCGGGACAGGGCTATCAGCCCCAGCATTTT	CASTPPGQGYQPQHF
.	TRBV27	.	TRBJ2-7	TGTGCCAGCAGTTTAACGGGACCCTACGAGCAGTACTTC	CASSLTGPYEQYF
.	TRBV6-5	TRBD2	TRBJ2-1	TGTGCCAGCAGCCCCGTCGGGGGGGGCAATGAGCAGTTCTTC	CASSPVGGGNEQFF
.	TRBV11-2	TRBD2	TRBJ2-2	TGTGCCAGCAGCTCGGGACTAGCGGGAGGGCCGAGGACCGGGGAGCTGTTTTTT	CASSSGLAGGPRTGELFF
.	TRBV7-9	.	TRBJ1-5	TGTGCCAGCAGCTTAGGGACAGACAGCAATCAGCCCCAGCATTTT	CASSLGTDSNQPQHF
.	TRBV13	TRBD1	TRBJ2-7	TGTGCCAGCAGCCCCACCGGGACAGGGGTCTACGAGCAGTACTTC	CASSPTGTGVYEQYF
.	TRBV28	.	TRBJ1-5	TGTGCCAGCAGTTTGGGGTGGTGGGTCCAGCATTTT	CASSLGWWVQHF
.	TRBV28	.	TRBJ1-2	TGTGCCAGCAGCCCTACAAGGGACTATGGCTACACCTTC	CASSPTRDYGYTF
.	TRBV2	.	TRBJ2-2	TGTGCCAGCAGCCACAGTAAGACCGGGGAGCTGTTTTTT	CASSHSKTGELFF
.	TRBV27	.	TRBJ2-5	TGTGCCAGCAGTCCCATCAACCCATACAGAGAGACCCAGTACTTC	CASSPINPYRETQYF
.	TRBV28	.	TRBJ2-2	TGTGCCAGCAGTCCCGGGAAGGGCACCGGGGAGCTGTTTTTT	CASSPGKGTGELFF
.	TRBV15	.	TRBJ1-2	TGTGCCACCAGCAGTGACTGGACGGACGTGGGCGGCTACACCTTC	CATSSDWTDVGGYTF
.	TRBV6-5	.	TRBJ1-1	TGTGCCAGCACACTGTTGAGGGGGGACACTGAAGCTTTCTTT	CASTLLRGDTEAFF
.	TRBV2	.	TRBJ1-1	TGTGCCAGCAGTGAAGCAGAAAGGGGGGCTTTCTTT	CASSEAERGAFF
.	TRBV29-1	TRBD2	TRBJ2-1	TGCAGCGTTGAAGAGTTAGGGGAGCGGGAGTTCAATGAGCAGTTCTTC	CSVEELGEREFNEQFF
.	TRBV7-2	TRBD1	TRBJ1-1	TGTGCCAGCAGCTTAGGGACAGGAAGCGGGACTGAAGCTTTCTTT	CASSLGTGSGTEAFF
.	TRBV19	TRBD2	TRBJ2-1	TGTGCCAGTAGTTGGGTCGGGACTAGCCACAATGAGCAGTTCTTC	CASSWVGTSHNEQFF
.	TRBV27	TRBD2	TRBJ2-7	TGTGCCAGCAGTTCCACGACTAGCGTCTACGAGCAGTACTTC	CASSSTTSVYEQYF
.	TRBV27	TRBD2	TRBJ2-1	TGTGCCAGCAGGCCAGGGGGTAGCGGGAGTCTAAGTGAGCAGTTCTTC	CASRPGGSGSLSEQFF
.	TRBV9	.	TRBJ2-7	TGTGCCAGCAGCGGGGGCGACAGCTCCTACGAGCAGTACTTC	CASSGGDSSYEQYF
.	TRBV2	.	TRBJ2-6	TGTGCCAGCAGATCACAGTTCTCTGGGGCCAACGTCCTGACTTTC	CASRSQFSGANVLTF
.	TRBV5-6	TRBD1	TRBJ2-4	TGTGCCAGCAGCTTGGGAGGGGGCATCAACATTCAGTACTTC	CASSLGGGINIQYF
.	TRBV2	TRBD2	TRBJ2-2	TGTGCCAGCAGGCCTGCGGGAGTCGGGGAGCTGTTTTTT	CASRPAGVGELFF
few	TRBV7-9	TRBD1	TRBJ1-2	TGTGCCAGCAGCTCGCACAGGGGAGATGGCTACACCTTC	CASSSHRGDGYTF
once	TRBV19	.	TRBJ2-7	TGTGCCAGTAGCTCCGCCAGGGAATGTTACTACGAGCAGTACTTC	CASSSARECYYEQYF
.	TRBV19	.	TRBJ1-1	TGTGCCAGTAGTTTCCCGGGACTACAGGGTTTTGAAGCTTTCTTT	CASSFPGLQGFEAFF
.	TRBV6-5	TRBD2	TRBJ2-7	TGTGCCAGCAGCTACGGTCGTAGCGGGAGCTCCTACGAGCAGTACTTC	CASSYGRSGSSYEQYF
.	TRBV28	TRBD1	TRBJ2-6	TGTGCCAGCGGGCCCGGGACAGGGGTTGCAGGCGGGGCCAACGTCCTGACTTTC	CASGPGTGVAGGANVLTF